The 21 T cell receptor beta chains presented below share a single source sample, sequenced in a study of OX40 agonist ivuxolimab in advanced cancers. Sequenced by immunoSEQ multiplex PCR; TCRdb stores in-frame clones only, minus some. This table has about 36,000 clones, roughly 77% appearing once. Sequenced material: CD4+ or CD8+ T cells sorted from blood, taken in a trial of the OX40 agonist ivuxolimab. These receptors came from an adult with an advanced solid tumor such as melanoma, head and neck, liver or kidney cancer.

This sequence joins TRBV28 and TRBJ1-1; D is unclear. This CDR3 is 12 amino acids long. The V and J ends lost 2 bases and 10 bases respectively, with 11 bases between them. Per germline, CDR1 MDHEN and CDR2 SYDVKM. This CDR3 is CASSLAGARAFF. CDR3 nucleotides: TGTGCCAGCAGTTTAGCGGGCGCTCGAGCTTTCTTT.

V gene TRBV30 combines with J gene TRBJ1-6; 7 bases are a match to TRBD1. Germline CDR1 reads GTSNPN; CDR2 reads SVGIG (reference sequence). The CDR3 has 14 residues. The trim removed 0 bases at V and 10 bases at J, leaving 6 bases unmatched. Written as DNA, the CDR3 is TGTGCCTGGAGTGTACACAGGGGAGGCTCACCCCTCCACTTT. Its translation: CAWSVHRGGSPLHF.

The J gene is TRBJ1-1, the V gene TRBV6-5; D unclear. CDR1 and CDR2 (germline): MNHEY, SVGAGI. Trimming cost V 6 bases and J 0 bases, with 8 bases left between them. The CDR3 runs to 13 residues. The CDR3, as DNA: TGTGCCAGCAGCTCTTACATGAACACTGAAGCTTTCTTT. Translated, it gives CASSSYMNTEAFF.

The V call is TRBV28, the J call TRBJ2-7; tentatively, D is TRBD2 (5 bases). Germline values: CDR1 MDHEN, CDR2 SYDVKM. The CDR3 runs 12 residues. Trimming left V 7 bases short and J 3 bases short, with 10 bases between. CDR3 region: CASTRGYYEQYF. CDR3 nucleotides: TGTGCCAGCACCCGGGGATACTACGAGCAGTACTTC. The full variable domain, completed using reference TRBV28 and TRBJ2-7, is DVKVTQSSRYLVKRTGEKVFLECVQDMDHENMFWYRQDPGLGLRLIYFSYDVKMKEKGDIPEGYSVSREKKERFSLILESASTNQTSMYLCASTRGYYEQYFGPGTRLTVT.

J is TRBJ1-2 and V is TRBV5-4; D is perhaps TRBD1 (6 bases). In germline, CDR1 is SGHNT, CDR2 YYREEE (reference sequence). The CDR3 is 12 residues long. CDR3 in DNA: TGTGCAACGGGGGCAAATCGAGATGGCTACACCTTC. This gives the protein CATGANRDGYTF.

The V and J genes are TRBV4-2 and TRBJ2-7; no clear D. The CDR3 is 15 residues long. Germline lookup yields CDR1 LGHNA and CDR2 YNFKEQ. Trimming removed 1 base from V and 1 base from J, with 11 bases in between. In DNA form, the CDR3 reads TGTGCCAGCAGCCAAGTAGGTCAGGTGTCCTACGAGCAGTACTTC. Translation gives CASSQVGQVSYEQYF.

This clone has only a few counts. The rearrangement uses TRBV7-2 and TRBJ2-7, with unresolved D. V lost 0 bases and J 3 bases, leaving 12 bases between the germline ends. The CDR3 extends over 15 amino acids. CDR1 SGHTA and CDR2 FQGNSA come from the germline V gene. DNA of the CDR3: TGTGCCAGCAGCTTAGCCTTGACCTTCGACTACGAGCAGTACTTC. Translated: CASSLALTFDYEQYF.

The genes are TRBV5-4 and TRBJ2-7; the D gene is possibly TRBD2 (6 bases). V shed 4 bases and J shed 0 bases, with 11 bases lying between them. CDR1 and CDR2 (germline): SGHNT, YYREEE (reference sequence). The CDR3 length is 14 residues. In nucleotides, the CDR3 is TGTGCCAGCAGCCGGGACTTGAACTCCTACGAGCAGTACTTC. Its translation: CASSRDLNSYEQYF.

The chain couples TRBV18 to TRBJ2-2; D is ambiguous. Trimming stripped 2 bases from V and 5 bases from J, with 24 bases between. This CDR3 has 19 amino acids. Germline loops: CDR1 KGHSH, CDR2 LQKENI. Here the CDR3 DNA reads TGTGCCAGCTCACCATTAAATCGAACGGCGATATTGGGGACCGGGGAGCTGTTTTTT. Its protein is CASSPLNRTAILGTGELFF.

As for this clone: The sample has other DNA sequences that encode this CDR3 too. The chain joins TRBV18 to TRBJ2-7; 8 bases line up with TRBD1. CDR1 is KGHSH and CDR2 is LQKENI in the germline V gene. J lost 0 bases, V lost 1 base, and 2 bases had no gene match. The CDR3 length is 15 residues. The CDR3 reads CASSPRQGASYEQYF. In nucleotides, the CDR3 is TGTGCCAGCTCACCACGTCAGGGGGCCTCCTACGAGCAGTACTTC.

The chain joins TRBV5-6 to TRBJ2-1, with D uncertain. This CDR3 has 13 amino acids. Germline CDR1 is SGHDT and CDR2 is YYEEEE. The V end lost 0 bases, the J end lost 5 bases, and 6 bases lay between the germline ends. The CDR3 DNA reads as TGTGCCAGCAGCTTGGTACAGAACAATGAGCAGTTCTTC. It specifies CASSLVQNNEQFF.

The V call is TRBV4-2, the J call TRBJ1-6, with TRBD1 as a possible D gene (6 bases). V gave up 5 bases and J gave up 7 bases, with 12 bases separating them. Germline loops: CDR1 LGHNA, CDR2 YNFKEQ. CDR3 length: 14 amino acids. CDR3: CASSLQGGNSPLHF. As DNA, the CDR3 is TGTGCCAGCAGCTTACAGGGAGGCAATTCACCCCTCCACTTT.

This clone was detected only once. The gene calls are TRBV5-1 and TRBJ1-2; TRBD1 matches at 9 bases. Germline V CDR1 and CDR2: SGHRS, YFSETQ. V trimming: 4 bases; J trimming: 9 bases; junction bases outside the gene matches: 10. The CDR3 loop spans 14 amino acids. The CDR3 DNA sequence: TGCGCCAGCAGCGACCGGGCGGACAGGGGTCGCTACACCTTC. Protein sequence: CASSDRADRGRYTF.

The chain carries TRBV6-1 and TRBJ2-1, with D possibly being TRBD2 (6 bases). CDR1 is MNHNS and CDR2 is SASEGT in the germline V gene. CDR3 size: 14 residues. Trimming removed 0 bases from V and 10 bases from J, with 13 bases in between. CDR3: CASSEARRESEQFF. The CDR3 coding sequence is TGTGCCAGCAGTGAAGCTCGGCGGGAATCCGAGCAGTTCTTC.

The CDR3 here is CATSRETGTEAFF. CDR3 DNA: TGTGCCACCAGCAGAGAGACGGGGACTGAAGCTTTCTTT. The chain joins TRBV15 to TRBJ1-1; D is unresolved. CDR1 and CDR2 from the germline V gene are LNHNV and YYDKDF (reference sequence). V lost 0 bases to trimming and J lost 5 bases, with 7 bases between them. This CDR3 is built from 13 residues. The full variable domain, rest sourced from reference TRBV15 and TRBJ1-1, is DAMVIQNPRYQVTQFGKPVTLSCSQTLNHNVMYWYQQKSSQAPKLLFHYYDKDFNNEADTPDNFQSRRPNTSFCFLDIRSPGLGDTAMYLCATSRETGTEAFFGQGTRLTVV.

This clone came up a few times. The rearrangement joins TRBV5-1 to TRBJ2-2; 13 nucleotides match TRBD2. The CDR3 is made up of 16 amino acids. Germline loops: CDR1 SGHRS, CDR2 YFSETQ. V shed 0 bases and J 4 bases; nucleotides not matched to a gene: 0. The CDR3 DNA is TGCGCCAGCAGCTTGGGGACTAGCGGGAGCACCGGGGAGCTGTTTTTT. Its protein is CASSLGTSGSTGELFF.

The chain couples TRBV28 to TRBJ2-1; D call uncertain. Germline V CDR1 and CDR2: MDHEN, SYDVKM. CDR3 length: 13 residues. Trimming removed 4 bases from V and 3 bases from J, with 7 bases in between. The CDR3 loop reads CASSYDHYNEQFF. DNA for the CDR3: TGTGCCAGCAGTTACGACCACTACAATGAGCAGTTCTTC.

This sequence joins TRBV5-8 and TRBJ2-3, with D possibly TRBD2 on 5 matching bases. CDR3 length: 15 residues. Trimming removed 0 bases at V and 5 bases at J, with 13 bases between. CDR1 is SGHTS and CDR2 is YDEGEE in the germline V gene. CDR3 DNA: TGTGCCAGCAGCTTGGGGACTGAAATCGGAGATACGCAGTATTTT. It yields the protein CASSLGTEIGDTQYF. Combining the CDR3 with reference TRBV5-8 and TRBJ2-3 gives the whole variable domain EAGVTQSPTHLIKTRGQQATLRCSPISGHTSVYWYQQALGLGLQFLLWYDEGEERNRGNFPPRFSGRQFPNYSSELNVNALELEDSALYLCASSLGTEIGDTQYFGPGTRLTVL.

This sequence joins TRBV19 and TRBJ1-2; 7 bases align to TRBD1. Germline V lookup: CDR1 LNHDA, CDR2 SQIVND (reference sequence). V was clipped by 5 bases and J by 7 bases; unmatched bases: 10. The CDR3 sequence is 14 residues long. The chain's CDR3 is CASSPQTGAGGYTF. The CDR3 nucleotides read TGTGCCAGTAGTCCCCAAACAGGGGCCGGTGGCTACACCTTC.

This clone was recorded only once. This sequence joins TRBV10-2 and TRBJ2-3; 9 bases match TRBD1. Losses at the gene ends were 6 bases for V and 0 bases for J; bases not matched to a gene: 4. Germline values: CDR1 WSHSY, CDR2 SAAADI. The CDR3 sequence is 15 residues long. This CDR3 reads CASREQGASTDTQYF. CDR3 sequence (DNA): TGCGCCAGCAGAGAACAGGGGGCGAGCACAGATACGCAGTATTTT.

This chain joins TRBV7-8 and TRBJ1-3; a possible D gene is TRBD1 (6 bases). Trimming took off 7 bases at V and 3 bases at J, with 13 bases between the two ends. CDR1 SGHVS and CDR2 FQNEAQ come from the germline V gene. The CDR3 is made up of 14 amino acids. The DNA of the CDR3 is TGTGCCAGCACCCTAGGGGGGGTTGGAAACACCATATATTTT. This sequence encodes CASTLGGVGNTIYF. Combining the CDR3 with reference TRBV7-8 and TRBJ1-3 gives the whole variable domain GAGVSQSPRYKVAKRGQDVALRCDPISGHVSLFWYQQALGQGPEFLTYFQNEAQLDKSGLPSDRFFAERPEGSVSTLKIQRTQQEDSAVYLCASTLGGVGNTIYFGEGSWLTVV.